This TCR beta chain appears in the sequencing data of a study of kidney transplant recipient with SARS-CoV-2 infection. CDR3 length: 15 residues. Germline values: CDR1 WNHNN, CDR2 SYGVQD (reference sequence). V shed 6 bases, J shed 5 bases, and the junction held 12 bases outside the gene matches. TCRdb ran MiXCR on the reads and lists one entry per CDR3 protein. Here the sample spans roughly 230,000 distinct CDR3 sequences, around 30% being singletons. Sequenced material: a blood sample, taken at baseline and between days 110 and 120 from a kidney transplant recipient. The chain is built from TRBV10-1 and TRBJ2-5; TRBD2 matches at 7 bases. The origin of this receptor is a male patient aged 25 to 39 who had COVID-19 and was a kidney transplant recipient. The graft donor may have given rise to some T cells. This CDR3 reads CASSPARGSSETQYF. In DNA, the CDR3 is TGCGCCAGCAGCCCCGCGCGCGGGAGTTCGGAGACCCAGTACTTC.